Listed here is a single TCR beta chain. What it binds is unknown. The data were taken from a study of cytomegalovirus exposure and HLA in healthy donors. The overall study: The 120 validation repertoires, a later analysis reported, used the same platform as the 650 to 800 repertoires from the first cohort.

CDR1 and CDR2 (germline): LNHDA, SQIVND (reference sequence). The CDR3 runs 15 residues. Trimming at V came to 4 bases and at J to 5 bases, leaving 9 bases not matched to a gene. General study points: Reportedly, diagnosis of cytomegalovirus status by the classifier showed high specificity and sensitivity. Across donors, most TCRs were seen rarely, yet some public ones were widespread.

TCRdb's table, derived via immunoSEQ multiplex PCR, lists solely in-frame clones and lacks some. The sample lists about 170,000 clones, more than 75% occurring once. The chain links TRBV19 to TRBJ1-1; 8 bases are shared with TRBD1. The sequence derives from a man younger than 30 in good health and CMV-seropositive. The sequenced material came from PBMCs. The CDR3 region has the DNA TGTGCCAGTAGTACCCGGGGACAGGCGGGTACTGAAGCTTTCTTT. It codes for CASSTRGQAGTEAFF.